The 19 T cell receptor beta chains given below trace back to one sample, sequenced in a study of read filtering for tumor transcriptome and immune sequencing (dated by TCRdb to 2020 to 2021). Sequencing was performed on an Illumina HiSeq 4000. TCR libraries were constructed from approximately 390 ng RNA using the Immunoverse kit, and molecular barcoded adaptors covering alpha/delta and beta/gamma chains were employed. TCRdb took the public reads, trimmed them with fastp at Q25, ran MiXCR for clone calling and kept in-frame beta chains. Each CDR3 protein appears once, grouped with its most common genes and DNA. Present in this sample are fewer than 50,000 distinct CDR3 sequences, about 13% of which were seen just once. The top ten constitute less than 35% of the sample. The specimen sequenced was a population of CD138-negative cells sorted from bone marrow. What the cell subset or site label conveys for this sample: bone marrow mononuclear cells depleted of CD138+ plasma/myeloma cells by negative magnetic selection. Receptor source: a donor aged 40 or older with multiple myeloma.

Ten or more counts support this clonotype. This chain joins TRBV20-1 and TRBJ2-7; no firm D call. Between the trimmed V and J ends, which lost 3 bases and 1 base, there was a span of 10 bases. Germline assignment: CDR1 DFQATT and CDR2 SNEGSKA (reference sequence). CDR3 length equals 13 residues. CDR3 in DNA: TGCAGTGCTAGGGCCTTAATATCCTACGAGCAGTACTTC. Translation gives CSARALISYEQYF.

The sample holds many counts of this clonotype. The chain combines TRBV11-3 with TRBJ2-2; D remains ambiguous. The CDR3 loop spans 13 amino acids. V dropped 3 bases and J dropped 6 bases, with 8 bases sitting between them. Germline loops: CDR1 SGHNT, CDR2 YENEEA. CDR3 in amino acids: CASSFPPSGELFF. CDR3 nucleotide sequence: TGTGCCAGCAGCTTCCCCCCATCCGGGGAGCTGTTTTTT.

This clonotype was seen ten or more times. The junction does not match germline at one end; this may be a read error. V gene TRBV4-1 combines with J gene TRBJ2-2; 9 bases are shared with TRBD1. CDR1 and CDR2 (germline): MGHRA, YSYEKL. This CDR3 has 17 residues. This CDR3 reads CASSRNPGTGRPGELFF. The CDR3 DNA sequence: TGTGCCAGCAGCCGAAATCCTGGGACAGGGAGACCCGGGGAGCTGTTTTTT.

This clonotype was seen repeatedly, ten times or more. The V call is TRBV20-1, the J call TRBJ2-5, with D tentatively TRBD1 or TRBD2 (5 bases each). Germline V gene data show CDR1 as DFQATT and CDR2 as SNEGSKA (reference sequence). The V end was cut by 1 base, the J end by 3 bases, with 12 bases between. The CDR3 has 14 amino acids. CDR3 sequence reads: CSARVGANKETQYF. In nucleotides, the CDR3 is TGCAGTGCTAGAGTCGGGGCTAATAAAGAGACCCAGTACTTC.

This clonotype has at least ten counts. The rearrangement links TRBV20-1 to TRBJ2-1; 12 bases are a match to TRBD2. From germline, CDR1 is DFQATT and CDR2 SNEGSKA (reference sequence). Trimming removed 0 bases from V and 5 bases from J; junction bases left unmatched: 8. The CDR3 is 17 residues long. The CDR3 region has the DNA TGCAGTGCTAGAGATTACCGGGGACTAGCGGGTAACAATGAGCAGTTCTTC. Its translation: CSARDYRGLAGNNEQFF.

To note about this clonotype: Its ends do not fully match the called genes, so a read error is possible. The chain uses TRBV7-9 and TRBJ2-2; D perhaps matches TRBD1 (5 bases). The CDR3 spans 15 residues. Germline V gives CDR1 SEHNR, CDR2 FQNEAQ (reference sequence). The CDR3 spells CSSSLDSYLTGELFF. CDR3 sequence (DNA): TGTTCCAGCAGCTTAGACAGCTACTTAACCGGGGAGCTGTTTTTT.

This clonotype is deemed medium-sized (0.01 to 0.1%). The chain uses TRBV29-1 and TRBJ2-7, with TRBD1 matching over 9 bases. J was trimmed by 3 bases and V by 7 bases; bases with no gene match: 7. This CDR3 contains 13 residues. Germline lookup yields CDR1 SQVTM and CDR2 ANQGSEA. CDR3 amino acids: CSAAGTGFYEQYF. The CDR3 region has the DNA TGCAGCGCCGCCGGGACAGGGTTCTACGAGCAGTACTTC.

On this clonotype: A much larger clonotype is one base distant, so this may be a read error. The rearrangement joins TRBV7-9 to TRBJ2-2, with a weak D call TRBD2 (5 bases). From germline, CDR1 is SEHNR and CDR2 FQNEAQ (reference sequence). This CDR3 has 14 residues. The CDR3 nucleotides read TGTGCCAGCAGCCTGGACTGGAACACCGGGAAGCTGTTTTTT. Its protein product is CASSLDWNTGKLFF.

The table lists this clonotype with many counts. The J gene is TRBJ2-7, the V gene TRBV27, with 12 bases matching TRBD1. The germline V gene encodes CDR1 MNHEY and CDR2 SMNVEV (reference sequence). CDR3 size: 14 residues. With 4 bases clipped from V and 7 bases from J, the junction kept 5 bases outside the gene matches. The CDR3 DNA follows: TGTGCCAGCAGTTCGGGACAGGGGGCCCGAGAGCAGTACTTC. It is translated as CASSSGQGAREQYF.

Judged by abundance, this clonotype is medium-sized (0.01 to 0.1%). The chain has TRBV20-1 and TRBJ2-1; 8 nucleotides agree with TRBD2. The CDR3 has 15 residues. The V and J ends lost 1 base and 3 bases, in that order; junction bases with no gene match: 5. CDR1 and CDR2 (germline): DFQATT, SNEGSKA (reference sequence). The CDR3 here is CSARVSSGLYNEQFF. The CDR3 coding sequence is TGCAGTGCTAGAGTGTCTAGCGGGCTCTACAATGAGCAGTTCTTC.

This clonotype was counted many times. The chain carries TRBV20-1 and TRBJ2-5; D is unclear. Trimming removed 7 bases at V and 2 bases at J, with 8 bases between. The germline CDR1 and CDR2 sequences are DFQATT and SNEGSKA (reference sequence). CDR3 length: 11 residues. The CDR3 loop is CSVGFQETQYF. CDR3 coding DNA: TGCAGTGTGGGCTTTCAAGAGACCCAGTACTTC.

Many counts were recorded for this clonotype. The V gene is TRBV2, the J gene TRBJ2-7, with D perhaps being TRBD1 or TRBD2 (6 bases each). Trimming took 2 bases from V and 2 from J, leaving 19 bases between them. The CDR3 has 17 residues. CDR1 is SNHLY, CDR2 FYNNEI, per germline. The CDR3 region is CASSERSGGGRTYEQYF. CDR3 in DNA: TGTGCCAGCAGTGAAAGATCCGGTGGGGGGCGCACCTACGAGCAGTACTTC.

Concerning this clonotype: This could be a read error, since a much larger clone is one nucleotide away. It is likely a read error, because the conserved phenylalanine at the end of the CDR3 is missing. This chain uses TRBV5-1 with TRBJ2-7, with TRBD1 matching 10 bases. The length of the CDR3 is 13 residues. Unmatched junction bases numbered 5, after V lost 6 bases and J lost 5 bases. Germline CDR1 and CDR2: SGHRS and YFSETQ. The CDR3 DNA reads TGCGCCAGCACGCCGGGACAGGGGAACGAGCAGTACCTC. Protein product: CASTPGQGNEQYL.

The CDR3 reads CASSLGLGGSSSGANVLTF. The CDR3 coding sequence is TGTGCCAGCAGCTTAGGGCTGGGTGGGTCCAGCTCTGGGGCCAACGTCCTGACTTTC. V and J are TRBV7-8 and TRBJ2-6; D is uncertain. From germline, CDR1 is SGHVS and CDR2 FQNEAQ. Deletions cut 1 base from V and 0 bases from J, with 16 bases between. This CDR3 spans 19 amino acids.

The table lists this clonotype with many counts. It may be a read error: a sequence one base away is much more abundant. The CDR3 loop is CSVEPPYYNGQFF. The CDR3 DNA sequence: TGCAGCGTTGAACCTCCTTACTACAATGGGCAGTTCTTC. This chain uses TRBV29-1 with TRBJ2-1; D is unresolved. The CDR3 length is 13 residues. Germline CDR1 and CDR2: SQVTM and ANQGSEA.

This clonotype occurred many times. This chain uses TRBV12-3 or TRBV12-4 with TRBJ2-2, with D perhaps TRBD2 (5 bases). Trimming shortened V by 1 base and J by 3 bases, and 9 bases separated the two germline ends. The CDR3 has 15 residues. The chain's CDR3 is CASSLVPADTGELFF. CDR3 DNA: TGTGCCAGCAGTTTAGTCCCAGCGGACACCGGGGAGCTGTTTTTT.

Ten or more counts support this clonotype. V usage is TRBV6-2 or TRBV6-3 and J usage is TRBJ2-5, with TRBD2 matching over 7 bases. V dropped 9 bases and J dropped 5; count of bases not matched to a gene: 12. Germline assignment: CDR1 MNHEY and CDR2 SVGEGT. CDR3 size: 14 residues. In DNA form, the CDR3 reads TGTGCCAGTCAGCGGGACCGACTAGTGGAGACCCAGTACTTC. Its translation is CASQRDRLVETQYF.

This clonotype was seen at least ten times. The J gene is TRBJ2-5, the V gene TRBV7-9, with a weak D call TRBD2 (5 bases). The CDR3 is 17 amino acids. V was pared by 6 bases and J by 2 bases, with 22 bases between. Per the germline V gene, CDR1 is SEHNR and CDR2 is FQNEAQ (reference sequence). The CDR3 protein is CASSPTRIGGGQETQYF. As DNA, the CDR3 is TGTGCCAGCAGTCCCACCAGAATAGGCGGAGGTCAAGAGACCCAGTACTTC. The full variable domain, completed using reference TRBV7-9 and TRBJ2-5, is DTGVSQNPRHKITKRGQNVTFRCDPISEHNRLYWYRQTLGQGPEFLTYFQNEAQLEKSRLLSDRFSAERPKGSFSTLEIQRTEQGDSAMYLCASSPTRIGGGQETQYFGPGTRLLVL.

Many counts were recorded for this clonotype. The V and J genes are TRBV6-4 and TRBJ2-3, with no clear D. CDR3 length: 15 amino acids. CDR1 is MRHNA and CDR2 is SNTAGT in the germline V gene. Trimming shortened V by 7 bases and J by 4 bases, and 18 bases separated the two germline ends. CDR3 sequence: CASKARHFSADTQYF. CDR3 nucleotides: TGTGCCAGCAAGGCCCGGCACTTTTCAGCAGATACGCAGTATTTT.